This TCR beta chain was captured by sequencing in a study of blood T cell repertoires in COVID-19 (dated by TCRdb to 2018 to 2020). With regard to the full study: Samples from collaborators originated in the United States, Italy and Spain and spanned both the acute and convalescent phases of COVID-19. Where HLA class I and class II types were available, the types were taken from metadata supplied by the sample provider, not from assay-based typing. A freely available public database, intended as a resource for researchers studying the immune response to SARS-CoV-2, is where the repertoires were released. The material from the prospective study consisted of cDNA or gDNA derived from T cells, B-cell-depleted T cells, or PBMCs. Subjects who had been exposed to COVID-19, were actively infected with it, or had recovered from it provided the deeply sampled blood TCRbeta repertoires that made up the dataset. The samples were drawn from the first 160 participants of the ongoing ImmuneRACE study and from 950 to 1,500 subjects provided by 6 global collaborators. A de-identified subject ID, COVID-19 status, age in years and sex were almost always included in the sample metadata. Overall study results and their limits: Clinical and demographic metadata were provided uncurated, with the amount varying by source and participant.

TCRbeta CDR3 regions were amplified from genomic DNA by means of the immunoSEQ Assay, a bias-controlled multiplex PCR. The authors' pipeline ran thus. Within the assay, amplification of reference gene primers was used to estimate how many nucleated cells each sample contained. Sequence reads were collapsed and filtered to measure the absolute abundance of every unique TCRbeta CDR3 rearrangement. For each sample, productive Simpson clonality was calculated as the square root of Simpson's diversity index over productive rearrangements. The table comes from immuneACCESS by way of TCRdb, which keeps in-frame sequences with V and J called. Part of the clones is missing from these tables; in studies checked, under half for an unresolved V gene and the rest for unknown reasons. V and J calls and clone size are as listed in that table; D and trimming were resolved from the DNA. In all, the sample holds under 450,000 clones, and approximately 91% of those were seen once. The ten top clones hold roughly 0.9% of the sample.

Details on this clone: Its specific antigen is unknown. Base-call qualities are not available, and no considerably larger clone is one nucleotide away.

The CDR3 runs 14 amino acids, cysteine and phenylalanine included. This entry keeps only the CDR3 DNA: 42 bases, framed from base 1. Relative to germline, V is missing 5 bases and J is missing 4 bases, with 5 bases of the junction outside any gene match. From the germline V gene, CDR1 is SGHTA and CDR2 is FQGNSA. Participants in the prospective study were aged roughly 18 to 100 years, lived in about two dozen United States geographic areas, and enrolled through a virtual design. To assign participants to cohorts, the prospective study relied on clinical history that participants themselves reported in a screening survey and a study questionnaire. Exposed participants had been in contact, within 2 weeks of entering the study, with a person who had a PCR-confirmed or clinician-diagnosed case of COVID-19. Mobile phlebotomists in the prospective study collected whole blood, serum and a nasopharyngeal or oropharyngeal swab from every participant. Prospective study participants could optionally give additional blood draws and questionnaires over an approximately 2-month period. Prospective study blood samples were shipped either frozen or at room temperature before DNA extraction.

The material sequenced was PBMCs or T cells enriched from blood (not recorded which). The rearrangement joined TRBV7-2 to TRBJ2-5; TRBD2 matches 9 bases in the middle. The sequence came from a middle-aged woman who had been exposed to COVID-19. The nucleotides are TGTGCCAGCAGCCGTACTAGCGGGTTAGAGACCCAGTACTTC. It encodes CASSRTSGLETQYF.